This TCR beta chain originates from a study of response to subunit inactivated influenza vaccine. TCRdb passed the RT-PCR reads through MiXCR, listing each CDR3 protein once. The repertoire holds 650,000 to 800,000 distinct CDR3 sequences, about a fifth seen once, with 9.5% to 13% in the top ten. V shed 7 bases and J shed 0 bases, with 4 bases lying between them. This CDR3 is built from 13 residues. This rearrangement joins TRBV12-3 or TRBV12-4 to TRBJ2-6; no firm D call. Material: PBMCs from blood, obtained around 5 days after vaccination. The receptor was derived from a middle-aged man who received an inactivated influenza vaccine. As DNA, the CDR3 is TGTGCCAGCATATCCTCTGGGGCCAACGTCCTGACTTTC. Protein sequence: CASISSGANVLTF.